These 18 T cell receptor beta chains originate from one sample sequenced in a study of blood T cells in healthy people across ages. Through a sample-barcoded 5' primer and a J-beta primer mix, a second PCR was run for roughly 6 to 12 cycles. TCRdb used MiXCR to reprocess the 5' RACE reads, holding one entry per CDR3 protein. Among 1,500,000 or so distinct CDR3 sequences listed, around 59% were seen once. The sample taken for sequencing was blood. These receptors all stem from a man younger than 35 in good health.

V gene TRBV7-9 combines with J gene TRBJ2-7, with a weak D call TRBD1 (5 bases). CDR3 length: 14 amino acids. The ends were cut back, 5 bases at V and 3 bases at J, with 14 bases in the middle. Germline assignment: CDR1 SEHNR and CDR2 FQNEAQ (reference sequence). CDR3 bases: TGTGCCAGCAGCCCCCCAGGACATCGCTACGAGCAGTACTTC. Its translation: CASSPPGHRYEQYF.

This rearrangement joins TRBV27 to TRBJ1-5, with D unclear. The V end lost 5 bases, the J end lost 6 bases, and 14 bases lay between the germline ends. The CDR3 contains 14 residues. The germline V gene encodes CDR1 MNHEY and CDR2 SMNVEV (reference sequence). DNA of the CDR3: TGTGCCAGCAGTCCTATGGCCGGGTTTCAGCCCCAGCATTTT. It specifies CASSPMAGFQPQHF.

The chain has TRBV6-6 and TRBJ1-2, with 11 nucleotides matching TRBD1. The junction had 7 bases not matched to a gene; V was cut back by 0 bases and J by 4 bases. This CDR3 contains 17 residues. CDR1 and CDR2 from the germline V gene are MNHNY and SVGAGI (reference sequence). Written as DNA, the CDR3 is TGTGCCAGCAGTTACTCGGGAGGACAGGGGGCGGGCTATGGCTACACCTTC. This gives the protein CASSYSGGQGAGYGYTF.

For the CDR3, the DNA is TGCGCCAGCAGCCAAGAAGGGCGGGGGACCTACGAGCAGTACTTC. Protein: CASSQEGRGTYEQYF. The genes are TRBV4-1 and TRBJ2-7, with 7 bases fitting TRBD2. J lost 2 bases, V lost 0 bases, and 4 bases had no gene match. The CDR3 consists of 15 residues. Germline values: CDR1 MGHRA, CDR2 YSYEKL.

The gene calls are TRBV5-1 and TRBJ2-3; perhaps TRBD2 as D (5 bases). V was shortened by 4 bases and J by 4 bases, with 13 bases between the two germline ends. CDR3 length: 14 amino acids. Germline V gene sequence: CDR1 SGHRS, CDR2 YFSETQ. DNA of the CDR3: TGCGCCAGCAGCCCCGACCACGGGGCAGATACGCAGTATTTT. This translates into CASSPDHGADTQYF.

The chain has TRBV29-1 and TRBJ2-7; 7 bases are shared with TRBD1. Germline V gene data show CDR1 as SQVTM and CDR2 as ANQGSEA. The ends lost 0 bases at V and 0 bases at J; junction bases unmatched: 8. CDR3 length: 16 amino acids. The CDR3 bases are TGCAGCGTTGAAGAAGTGGGACAGAGAGGCTCCTACGAGCAGTACTTC. It yields the protein CSVEEVGQRGSYEQYF.

This chain links TRBV28 with TRBJ2-1, with 7 nucleotides matching TRBD1. The J call may be faulty, since TRBJ2-7 better matches the DNA end. The germline V gene has CDR1 MDHEN and CDR2 SYDVKM. The CDR3 sequence is 16 residues long. The CDR3, as DNA: TGTGCCAGCAGTCGGGACAGTGGCGGACGGTCTTACGAGCAGTACTTC. Its translation: CASSRDSGGRSYEQYF.

The gene calls are TRBV5-6 and TRBJ1-5, with 7 nucleotides matching TRBD1. Germline V gene data show CDR1 as SGHDT and CDR2 as YYEEEE. There are 16 residues in the CDR3. After removal of 3 bases from V and 7 bases from J, the junction contained 13 bases not matched to a gene. CDR3: CASSSRTGRGGQPQHF. Written as DNA, the CDR3 is TGTGCCAGCAGCTCACGGACAGGACGGGGTGGACAGCCCCAGCATTTT.

The chain combines TRBV7-7 with TRBJ2-1; D uncertain. Looked up from germline, CDR1 is SSHAT and CDR2 is FNYEAQ (reference sequence). There are 14 residues in the CDR3. With 2 bases removed from V and 8 bases from J, the gap between germline ends came to 13 bases. The DNA of the CDR3 is TGTGCCAGCAGCTTAAGTCCAGTGGCGGATGAGCAGTTCTTC. Its protein is CASSLSPVADEQFF. The complete variable domain, with remaining parts taken from reference TRBV7-7 and TRBJ2-1, reads GAGVSQSPRYKVTKRGQDVTLRCDPISSHATLYWYQQALGQGPEFLTYFNYEAQPDKSGLPSDRFSAERPEGSISTLTIQRTEQRDSAMYRCASSLSPVADEQFFGPGTRLTVL.

This clonotype appeared a few times. This chain joins TRBV4-1 and TRBJ2-7, with D perhaps given as TRBD1 or TRBD2 (5 bases each). Germline lookup yields CDR1 MGHRA and CDR2 YSYEKL. CDR3 length equals 16 residues. Trimming left V 0 bases short and J 2 bases short, with 14 bases between. In DNA form, the CDR3 reads TGCGCCAGCAGCCAAGATTCCCAGGGACCCCCCTACGAGCAGTACTTC. Its protein product is CASSQDSQGPPYEQYF.

About this clonotype: One junction end does not reproduce the germline sequence, and a read error may be involved. The genes are TRBV9 and TRBJ2-5; the D gene could be TRBD1 or TRBD2 (5 bases each). This CDR3 contains 16 residues. Germline CDR1 is SGDLS and CDR2 is YYNGEE. CDR3 residues: CANSVGGRVLQETQYF. As DNA, the CDR3 is TGTGCCAACAGCGTAGGAGGCAGGGTACTCCAAGAGACCCAGTACTTC.

In its sample, this clonotype was seen a few times. This chain uses TRBV4-3 with TRBJ2-6; no firm D call. Germline lookup yields CDR1 LGHNA and CDR2 YSLEER. The CDR3 runs 17 residues. Trimming shortened V by 1 base and J by 1 base, and 11 bases separated the two germline ends. CDR3 in amino acids: CASSQVETGSGANVLTF. Here the CDR3 DNA reads TGCGCCAGCAGCCAAGTGGAAACCGGGTCTGGGGCCAACGTCCTGACTTTC.

The V call is TRBV6-2 or TRBV6-3, the J call TRBJ2-1; D ambiguous. The CDR3 runs to 15 residues. In germline, CDR1 is MNHEY, CDR2 SVGEGT. V shed 2 bases and J shed 1 base, with 9 bases lying between them. The CDR3 coding sequence is TGTGCCAGCAGTTACGCGCCGGAATCCTACAATGAGCAGTTCTTC. Residues: CASSYAPESYNEQFF.

J is TRBJ2-5 and V is TRBV6-6, with D possibly matching TRBD2 (6 bases). The V and J ends lost 6 bases and 1 base respectively, with 9 bases between them. CDR1 and CDR2 from the germline V gene are MNHNY and SVGAGI (reference sequence). This CDR3 has 13 amino acids. The CDR3 bases are TGTGCCAGCAGCGGGACTTTCCAAGAGACCCAGTACTTC. Protein: CASSGTFQETQYF.

The chain links TRBV25-1 to TRBJ2-1; D uncertain. Germline assignment: CDR1 MGHDK and CDR2 SYGVNS. CDR3 length: 15 amino acids. Trimming took off 0 bases at V and 6 bases at J, with 12 bases between the two ends. The CDR3: CASSEYGYGINEQFF. The CDR3 DNA sequence: TGTGCCAGCAGTGAATACGGGTACGGAATCAATGAGCAGTTCTTC.

This clonotype has ten or more counts. The chain is built from TRBV4-3 and TRBJ2-3; D not certain. The V end was cut by 0 bases, the J end by 5 bases, with 6 bases between. There are 13 residues in the CDR3. CDR1 is LGHNA and CDR2 is YSLEER in the germline V gene. This CDR3 reads CASSQERRDTQYF. In nucleotides, the CDR3 is TGCGCCAGCAGCCAAGAACGACGAGATACGCAGTATTTT.

This chain uses TRBV29-1 with TRBJ2-5, with D tentatively TRBD1 (7 bases). The DNA end is a closer match to TRBJ2-7, so the J assignment may be wrong. CDR1 and CDR2 (germline): SQVTM, ANQGSEA. This CDR3 contains 14 residues. This CDR3 is CSVGLGGGGNEQYF. Written as DNA, the CDR3 is TGCAGCGTCGGCCTCGGAGGGGGCGGTAACGAGCAGTACTTC.

This rearrangement joins TRBV15 to TRBJ1-2; 9 bases are shared with TRBD1. CDR3 length: 15 residues. J lost 0 bases, V lost 3 bases, and 2 bases had no gene match. Germline loops: CDR1 LNHNV, CDR2 YYDKDF (reference sequence). CDR3: CATSRGQGTNYGYTF. CDR3 bases: TGTGCCACCAGCAGGGGACAGGGAACTAACTATGGCTACACCTTC.